This record looks at one TCR beta chain sequence and its context. Original analysis: Estimates of nucleated cell counts were drawn from the amplification of reference gene primers. Sequenced by immunoSEQ multiplex PCR; TCRdb stores in-frame clones only, minus some. The V and J calls and clone size come from that table; D and trimming were worked out from the DNA. The sample includes over 200,000 clones, roughly 87% of them seen just once. The entry originates in a study of blood T cell repertoires in COVID-19. Looking at the study overall: The United States, Italy and Spain were the sources of the acute and convalescent COVID-19 samples. From T cells, B-cell-depleted T cells, or PBMCs came the material, which was cDNA or gDNA.

Trimming stripped 10 bases from V and 5 bases from J, with 14 bases between. The CDR3 length is 12 residues. The germline gives CDR1 LNHDA, CDR2 SQIVND (reference sequence). The TCR was taken from a man aged 40-50 years with active or convalescent COVID-19. The chain has TRBV19 and TRBJ1-1; tentative D call: TRBD1 (5 bases). Sequenced: peripheral blood. CDR3 sequence reads: CATRSGRTEAFF. CDR3 DNA: TGTGCCACAAGATCAGGGAGGACTGAAGCTTTCTTT.